This entry concerns a single TCR beta chain. Its antigen remains unidentified. Nothing much larger sits one base from this clone, and base qualities are not available. The immunoSEQ Assay, a bias-controlled multiplex PCR, was used to amplify TCRbeta CDR3 regions from genomic DNA. The original methods were these. Within the assay, amplification of reference gene primers was used to estimate how many nucleated cells each sample contained. To quantify the absolute abundance of each unique TCRbeta CDR3 rearrangement, sequence reads were collapsed and filtered. For each sample, productive Simpson clonality was calculated as the square root of Simpson's diversity index across productive rearrangements. Imported from immuneACCESS, the table was reduced by TCRdb to in-frame sequences with V and J called. These copies leave out some clones; in studies compared against another copy, an unresolved V gene accounts for under half, and the cause of the remainder is not known. V and J calls and clone size are those listed in that table; D and trimming were worked out from the DNA. The sample includes tens of thousands of clones, with 70% to 90% observed a single time. The top ten clonotypes cover 30% to 40% of the sample.

The germline V gene gives CDR1 as SGDLS and CDR2 as YYNGEE. The CDR3 covers 16 residues, taking in both the cysteine and the phenylalanine. This entry keeps only the CDR3 DNA: 48 bases, framed from base 1. Trimming leaves V shorter by 3 bases and J shorter by 6 bases, with the junction holding 7 bases beyond the gene matches. The entry originates in a study of blood T cell repertoires in COVID-19 (TCRdb year 2020). For the study in its entirety: The collaborator samples originated in the United States, Italy and Spain and spanned the acute and convalescent phases of COVID-19. Nearly every sample came with metadata listing a de-identified subject ID, COVID-19 status, age in years and sex. The material from the prospective study consisted of cDNA or gDNA derived from T cells, B-cell-depleted T cells, or PBMCs. Samples were obtained from the ongoing ImmuneRACE study (first 160 participants) and from some 1,200 subjects provided by 6 global collaborators. Subjects who had been exposed to COVID-19, were actively infected with it, or had recovered from it provided the deeply sampled blood TCRbeta repertoires that made up the dataset. Where available, HLA class I and class II types were taken from metadata supplied by the sample provider and were not determined by assay-based typing. The repertoires were released in a freely available public database intended as a resource for research on the immune response to SARS-CoV-2. The research as a whole found: The quantity of clinical and demographic metadata differed by source and by participant and was supplied without curation.

Collaborating institutions collected whole blood in K2EDTA tubes following their own protocols. For TCRbeta analysis, collaborator samples were shipped as frozen whole blood, as isolated PBMCs, or as DNA extracted from either sample type. The receptor was derived from a man in his 70s with active COVID-19. This chain is built from TRBV9 and TRBJ2-1; TRBD1 aligns with 12 central bases. Sequencing was performed on peripheral blood. The bases are TGTGCCAGCAGCGCCCTGGGACAGGGGGCTTTCAATGAGCAGTTCTTC. The encoded protein is CASSALGQGAFNEQFF.